The clone carrying this T cell receptor beta chain has just a few counts. This entry belongs to a study of CD8 T cells in Susac syndrome. Reverse transcription used roughly 0.5 to 1 ug RNA and random hexamers. MiXCR, applied by TCRdb to the immunoSEQ multiplex PCR reads, yields one record per CDR3 protein. In the table there are around 140,000 distinct CDR3 sequences, approximately 96% of which are singletons. CDR1 is SGHRS, CDR2 YFSETQ, per germline. Trimming at V came to 0 bases and at J to 5 bases, leaving 7 bases not matched to a gene. This CDR3 is 16 amino acids long. The chain combines TRBV5-1 with TRBJ2-5, with 10 positions matching TRBD2. The sequenced material came from CD4+ T cells from PBMCs. This receptor was taken from a human donor with multiple sclerosis. CDR3: CASSLAGSGRDETQYF. Here the CDR3 DNA reads TGCGCCAGCAGCTTGGCGGGAAGCGGGAGGGACGAGACCCAGTACTTC.